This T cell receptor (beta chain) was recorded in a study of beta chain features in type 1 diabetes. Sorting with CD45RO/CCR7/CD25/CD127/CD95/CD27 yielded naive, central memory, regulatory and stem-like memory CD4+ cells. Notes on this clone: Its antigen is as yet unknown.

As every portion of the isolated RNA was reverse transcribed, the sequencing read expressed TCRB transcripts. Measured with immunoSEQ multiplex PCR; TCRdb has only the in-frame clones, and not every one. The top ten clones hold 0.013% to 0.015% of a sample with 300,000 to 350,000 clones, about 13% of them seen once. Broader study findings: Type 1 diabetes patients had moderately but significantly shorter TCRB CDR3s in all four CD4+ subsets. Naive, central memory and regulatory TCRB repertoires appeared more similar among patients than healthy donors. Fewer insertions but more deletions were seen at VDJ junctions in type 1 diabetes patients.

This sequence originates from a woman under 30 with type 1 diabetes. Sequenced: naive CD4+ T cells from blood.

CDR3 amino acids: CASSPWLADNEQFF. Written as DNA, the CDR3 is TGTGCCAGCAGCCCTTGGCTAGCGGACAATGAGCAGTTCTTC. The V gene is TRBV7-2, the J gene TRBJ2-1; 7 bases match TRBD2. The CDR3 totals 14 residues. J lost 5 bases, V lost 5 bases, and 6 bases had no gene match. Germline values: CDR1 SGHTA, CDR2 FQGNSA.